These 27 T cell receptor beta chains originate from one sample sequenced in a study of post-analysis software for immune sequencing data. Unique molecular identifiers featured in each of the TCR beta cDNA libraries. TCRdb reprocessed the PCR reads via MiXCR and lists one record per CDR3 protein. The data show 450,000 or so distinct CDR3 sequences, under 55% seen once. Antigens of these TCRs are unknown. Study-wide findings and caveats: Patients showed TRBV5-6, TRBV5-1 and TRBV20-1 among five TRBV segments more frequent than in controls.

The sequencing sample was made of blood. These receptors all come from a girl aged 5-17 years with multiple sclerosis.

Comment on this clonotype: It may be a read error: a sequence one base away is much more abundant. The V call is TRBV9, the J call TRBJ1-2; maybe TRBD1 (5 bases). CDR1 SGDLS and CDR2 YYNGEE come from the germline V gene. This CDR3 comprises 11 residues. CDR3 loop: CVSSVDGAYTF. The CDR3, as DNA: TGTGTCAGCAGCGTAGATGGGGCCTACACCTTC.

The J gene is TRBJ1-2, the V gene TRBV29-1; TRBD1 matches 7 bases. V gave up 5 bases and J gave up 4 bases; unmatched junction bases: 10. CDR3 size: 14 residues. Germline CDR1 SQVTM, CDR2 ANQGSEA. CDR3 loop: CSVPTTGAGYGYTF. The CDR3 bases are TGCAGCGTTCCGACTACAGGGGCCGGCTATGGCTACACCTTC.

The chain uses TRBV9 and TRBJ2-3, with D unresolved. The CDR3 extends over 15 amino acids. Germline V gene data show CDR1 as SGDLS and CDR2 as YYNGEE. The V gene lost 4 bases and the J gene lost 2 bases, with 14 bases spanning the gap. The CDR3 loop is CASSPPGSLTDTQYF. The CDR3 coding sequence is TGTGCCAGCAGCCCCCCCGGGTCCCTCACAGATACGCAGTATTTT.

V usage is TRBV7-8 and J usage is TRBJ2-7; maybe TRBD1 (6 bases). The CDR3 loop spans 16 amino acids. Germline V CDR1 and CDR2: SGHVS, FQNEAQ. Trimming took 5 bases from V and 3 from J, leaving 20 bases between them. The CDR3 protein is CASSPNAGTRLYEQYF. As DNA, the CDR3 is TGTGCCAGCAGCCCCAATGCAGGGACACGACTCTACGAGCAGTACTTC.

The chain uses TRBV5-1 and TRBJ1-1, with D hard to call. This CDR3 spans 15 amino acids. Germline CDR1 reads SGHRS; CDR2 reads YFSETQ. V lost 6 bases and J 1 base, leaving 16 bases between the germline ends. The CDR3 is CASIISLGGNTEAFF. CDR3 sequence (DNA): TGCGCCAGCATTATATCGTTGGGCGGGAACACTGAAGCTTTCTTT. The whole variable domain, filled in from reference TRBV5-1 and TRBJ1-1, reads KAGVTQTPRYLIKTRGQQVTLSCSPISGHRSVSWYQQTPGQGLQFLFEYFSETQRNKGNFPGRFSGRQFSNSRSEMNVSTLELGDSALYLCASIISLGGNTEAFFGQGTRLTVV.

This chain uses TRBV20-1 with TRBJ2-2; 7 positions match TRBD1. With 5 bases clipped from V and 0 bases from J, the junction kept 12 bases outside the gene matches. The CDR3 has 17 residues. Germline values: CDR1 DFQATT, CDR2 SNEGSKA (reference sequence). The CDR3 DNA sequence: TGCAGTGCTCAGGACAGGAGCACACTCACGAACACCGGGGAGCTGTTTTTT. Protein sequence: CSAQDRSTLTNTGELFF.

In nucleotides, the CDR3 is TGCGCCAGCAGCCAAGATCCGGGACAGGGGGCGCCGGGGCGCTACACCTTC. This codes for CASSQDPGQGAPGRYTF. V is TRBV4-1 and J is TRBJ1-2; 12 nucleotides agree with TRBD1. V shed 0 bases, J shed 9 bases, and the junction held 11 bases outside the gene matches. Germline CDR1 MGHRA, CDR2 YSYEKL. The CDR3 is made up of 17 amino acids.

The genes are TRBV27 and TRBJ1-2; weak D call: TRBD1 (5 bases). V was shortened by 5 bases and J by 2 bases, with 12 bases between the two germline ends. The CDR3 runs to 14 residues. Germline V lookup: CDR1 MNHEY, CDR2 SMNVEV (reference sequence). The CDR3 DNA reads TGTGCCAGCAGTCATCACAGGCTAAACTATGGCTACACCTTC. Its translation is CASSHHRLNYGYTF.

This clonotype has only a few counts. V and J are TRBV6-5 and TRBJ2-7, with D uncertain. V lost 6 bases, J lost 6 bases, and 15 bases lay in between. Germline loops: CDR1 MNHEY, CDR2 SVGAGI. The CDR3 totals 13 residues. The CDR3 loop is CASSSEPVGEQYF. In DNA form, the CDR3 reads TGTGCCAGCAGCTCAGAACCCGTGGGCGAGCAGTACTTC.

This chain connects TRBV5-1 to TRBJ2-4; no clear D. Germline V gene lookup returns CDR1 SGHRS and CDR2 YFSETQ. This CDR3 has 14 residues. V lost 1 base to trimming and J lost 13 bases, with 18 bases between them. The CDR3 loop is CASSLFPGREEQYF. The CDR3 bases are TGCGCCAGCAGCTTGTTCCCAGGACGAGAAGAGCAGTACTTC.

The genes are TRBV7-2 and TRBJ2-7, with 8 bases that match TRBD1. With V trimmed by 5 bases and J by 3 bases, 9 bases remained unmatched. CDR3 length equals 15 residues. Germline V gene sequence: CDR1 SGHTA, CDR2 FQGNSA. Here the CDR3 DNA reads TGTGCCAGCAGCAGAACAGGGGGACAGGACTACGAGCAGTACTTC. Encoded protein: CASSRTGGQDYEQYF.

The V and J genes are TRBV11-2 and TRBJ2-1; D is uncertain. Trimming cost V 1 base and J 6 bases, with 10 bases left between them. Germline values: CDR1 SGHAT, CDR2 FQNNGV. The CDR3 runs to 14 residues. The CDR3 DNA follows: TGTGCCAGCAGCTTAGGAGACTTTGGCAATGAGCAGTTCTTC. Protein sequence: CASSLGDFGNEQFF.

CDR3 nucleotides: TGCAGTGCTAGAGGGACAGGGGACTCCTACGAGCAGTACTTC. Protein: CSARGTGDSYEQYF. The chain carries TRBV20-1 and TRBJ2-7; 9 bases match TRBD1. Trimming at V came to 1 base and at J to 0 bases, leaving 1 base not matched to a gene. This CDR3 contains 14 residues. Per germline, CDR1 DFQATT and CDR2 SNEGSKA (reference sequence).

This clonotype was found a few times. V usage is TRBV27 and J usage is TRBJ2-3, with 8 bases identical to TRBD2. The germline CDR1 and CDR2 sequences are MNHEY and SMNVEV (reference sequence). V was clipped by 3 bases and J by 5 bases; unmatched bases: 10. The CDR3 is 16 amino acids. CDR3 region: CASSFGSAGVKDTQYF. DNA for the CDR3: TGTGCCAGCAGTTTCGGCTCAGCGGGAGTAAAAGATACGCAGTATTTT.

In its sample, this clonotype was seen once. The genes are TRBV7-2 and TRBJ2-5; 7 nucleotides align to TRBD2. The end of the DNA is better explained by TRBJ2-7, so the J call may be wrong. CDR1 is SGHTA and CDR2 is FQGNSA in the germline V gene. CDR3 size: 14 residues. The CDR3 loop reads CASSLGRDYYEQYF. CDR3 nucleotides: TGTGCCAGCAGCTTAGGCCGGGACTACTACGAGCAGTACTTC.

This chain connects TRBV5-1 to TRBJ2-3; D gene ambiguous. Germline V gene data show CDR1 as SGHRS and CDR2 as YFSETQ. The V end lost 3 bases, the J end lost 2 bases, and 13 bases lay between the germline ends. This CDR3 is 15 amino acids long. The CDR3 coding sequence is TGCGCCAGCAGCTCCAGACGGTCGGCCACAGATACGCAGTATTTT. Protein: CASSSRRSATDTQYF.

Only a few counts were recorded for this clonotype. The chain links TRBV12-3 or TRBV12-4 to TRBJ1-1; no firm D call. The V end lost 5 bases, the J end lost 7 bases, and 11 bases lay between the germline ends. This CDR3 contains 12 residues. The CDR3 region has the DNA TGTGCCAGCAGTCCTCAACTTGGTGAAGCTTTCTTT. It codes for CASSPQLGEAFF.

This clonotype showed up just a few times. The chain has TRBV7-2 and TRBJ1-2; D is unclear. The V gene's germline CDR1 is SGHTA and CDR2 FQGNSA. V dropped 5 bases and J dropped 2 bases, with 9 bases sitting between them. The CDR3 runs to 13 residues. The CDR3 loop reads CASSADKNYGYTF. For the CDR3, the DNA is TGTGCCAGCAGCGCAGACAAAAACTATGGCTACACCTTC.

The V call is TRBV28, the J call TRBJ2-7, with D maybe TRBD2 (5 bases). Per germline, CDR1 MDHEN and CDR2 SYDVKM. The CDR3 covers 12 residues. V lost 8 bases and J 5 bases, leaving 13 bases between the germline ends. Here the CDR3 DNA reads TGTGCCAGCTCCAGCGGACCTAACGAGCAGTACTTC. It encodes CASSSGPNEQYF.

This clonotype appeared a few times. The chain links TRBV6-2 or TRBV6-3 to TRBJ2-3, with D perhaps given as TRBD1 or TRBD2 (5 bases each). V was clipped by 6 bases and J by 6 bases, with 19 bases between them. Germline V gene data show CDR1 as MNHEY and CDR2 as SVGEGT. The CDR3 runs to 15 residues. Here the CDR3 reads CASSWPGPRADTQYF. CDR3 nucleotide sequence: TGTGCCAGCAGCTGGCCGGGACCAAGGGCGGATACGCAGTATTTT.

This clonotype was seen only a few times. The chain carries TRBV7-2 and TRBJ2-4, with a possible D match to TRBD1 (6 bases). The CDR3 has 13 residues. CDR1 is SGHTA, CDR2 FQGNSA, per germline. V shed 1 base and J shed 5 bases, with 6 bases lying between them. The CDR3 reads CASSLDRENIQYF. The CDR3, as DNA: TGTGCCAGCAGCTTAGACAGGGAAAACATTCAGTACTTC.

CDR3 coding DNA: TGTGCCAGCAGCTTGGCTGGTCGGGCCTACAATGAGCAGTTCTTC. It is translated as CASSLAGRAYNEQFF. V usage is TRBV5-8 and J usage is TRBJ2-1; D gene unclear. Germline V gives CDR1 SGHTS, CDR2 YDEGEE. The CDR3 length is 15 residues. V lost 0 bases to trimming and J lost 2 bases, with 9 bases between them.

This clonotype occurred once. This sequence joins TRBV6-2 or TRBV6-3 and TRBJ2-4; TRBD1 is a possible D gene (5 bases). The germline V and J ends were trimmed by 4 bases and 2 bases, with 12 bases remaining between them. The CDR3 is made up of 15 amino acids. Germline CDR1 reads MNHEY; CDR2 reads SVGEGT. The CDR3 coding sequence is TGTGCCAGCAGTTTGAAGGGGCCAACCAAAAACATTCAGTACTTC. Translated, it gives CASSLKGPTKNIQYF.

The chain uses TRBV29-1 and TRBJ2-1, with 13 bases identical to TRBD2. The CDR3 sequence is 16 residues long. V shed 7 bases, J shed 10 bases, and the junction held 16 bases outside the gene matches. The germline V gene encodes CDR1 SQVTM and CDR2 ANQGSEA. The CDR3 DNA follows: TGCAGCGCACTAAATCCGGGACTAGCGGGATCCGGGGAGCAGTTCTTC. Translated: CSALNPGLAGSGEQFF.

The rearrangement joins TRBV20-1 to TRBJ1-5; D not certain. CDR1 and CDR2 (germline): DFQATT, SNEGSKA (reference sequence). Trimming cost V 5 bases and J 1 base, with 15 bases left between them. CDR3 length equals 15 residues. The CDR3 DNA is TGCAGTGCTGCGATGGGCAGGTTGAGCAATCAGCCCCAGCATTTT. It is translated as CSAAMGRLSNQPQHF.

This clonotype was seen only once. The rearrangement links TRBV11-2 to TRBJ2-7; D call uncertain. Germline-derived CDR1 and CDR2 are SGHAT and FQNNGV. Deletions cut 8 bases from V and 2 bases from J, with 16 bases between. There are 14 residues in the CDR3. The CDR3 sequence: CASSPPQLTYEQYF. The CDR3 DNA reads TGTGCCAGCTCCCCCCCACAGCTAACCTACGAGCAGTACTTC.

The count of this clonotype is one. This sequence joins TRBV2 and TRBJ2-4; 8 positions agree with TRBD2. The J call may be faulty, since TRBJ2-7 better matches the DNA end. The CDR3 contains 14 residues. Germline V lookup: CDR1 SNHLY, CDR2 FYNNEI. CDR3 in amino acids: CASSLAGGGGEQYF. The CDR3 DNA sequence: TGTGCCAGCAGCCTCGCGGGAGGAGGCGGCGAGCAGTACTTC.